The 32 T cell receptor beta chains in this list originate from one sample, sequenced in a study of early T cells in non-severe SARS-CoV-2 infection. TCRdb recomputed calls from the 5' RACE reads with MiXCR, one row per CDR3 protein. In the table there are fewer than 120,000 distinct CDR3 sequences, around 13% of which are singletons. Sequenced material: whole blood, taken at baseline. The receptor set was obtained from an adult who was a healthcare worker with PCR-confirmed SARS-CoV-2 infection or an uninfected control (not recorded which).

In DNA form, the CDR3 reads TGTGCCAGCAGCGTAGGGGGCGGGATCAATGAGCAGTTCTTC. It encodes CASSVGGGINEQFF. This chain joins TRBV9 and TRBJ2-1; the D gene is possibly TRBD2 (6 bases). This CDR3 contains 14 residues. The germline V gene encodes CDR1 SGDLS and CDR2 YYNGEE. V lost 0 bases and J lost 6, with 10 bases in between.

Only a few counts were recorded for this clonotype. The CDR3 nucleotides are TGCAGCGTTGGGACAGGGGGCCACGGTGAGCAGTTCTTC. Translation: CSVGTGGHGEQFF. The J gene is TRBJ2-1, the V gene TRBV29-1; 11 bases fit TRBD1. CDR1 and CDR2 (germline): SQVTM, ANQGSEA. The CDR3 runs 13 residues. Trimming took 4 bases from V and 9 from J; bases not matched to a gene: 5.

This clonotype was seen only a few times. The V and J genes are TRBV7-8 and TRBJ2-5; TRBD1 matches 7 bases. This CDR3 spans 16 amino acids. Losses at the gene ends were 5 bases for V and 5 bases for J; bases not matched to a gene: 14. CDR1 is SGHVS and CDR2 is FQNEAQ in the germline V gene. The CDR3 here is CASSPIEGAGGETQYF. In DNA form, the CDR3 reads TGTGCCAGCAGCCCCATTGAGGGGGCCGGTGGTGAGACCCAGTACTTC.

The chain joins TRBV23-1 to TRBJ2-7, with TRBD1 matching over 8 bases. TRBV23-1 is sorted into the ORF group, with uncertain function. There are 17 residues in the CDR3. Trimming cost V 8 bases and J 7 bases; bases outside gene matches: 22. CDR3 sequence (DNA): TGCGCCAGCCCCCCCAGGGGTGACGGGACAGGACCACGGGAGCAGTACTTC. Protein sequence: CASPPRGDGTGPREQYF.

The chain links TRBV6-1 to TRBJ1-1; the D is unclear. Trimming removed 4 bases at V and 6 bases at J, with 12 bases between. Germline V lookup: CDR1 MNHNS, CDR2 SASEGT. The length of the CDR3 is 13 residues. As DNA, the CDR3 is TGTGCCAGCAGTGCTCGCAGGTCTCCTGAAGCTTTCTTT. This sequence encodes CASSARRSPEAFF.

The chain combines TRBV2 with TRBJ1-6; tentatively, D is TRBD1 (5 bases). Germline CDR1 is SNHLY and CDR2 is FYNNEI. CDR3 size: 13 residues. Trimming removed 7 bases from V and 6 bases from J, with 10 bases in between. The CDR3 DNA reads as TGTGCCAGCATCAGGGAGGGTAATTCACCCCTCCACTTT. Translating it yields CASIREGNSPLHF.

This clonotype showed up many times. The rearrangement joins TRBV7-6 to TRBJ1-1; D not resolved. The ends were cut back, 3 bases at V and 1 base at J, with 6 bases in the middle. CDR1 and CDR2 (germline): SGHVS, FNYEAQ. This CDR3 spans 13 amino acids. In DNA, the CDR3 is TGTGCCAGCAGCTTGACGAAGAACACTGAAGCTTTCTTT. It codes for CASSLTKNTEAFF. Filled out from reference TRBV7-6 and TRBJ1-1, the complete variable domain reads GAGVSQSPRYKVTKRGQDVALRCDPISGHVSLYWYRQALGQGPEFLTYFNYEAQQDKSGLPNDRFSAERPEGSISTLTIQRTEQRDSAMYRCASSLTKNTEAFFGQGTRLTVV.

The chain uses TRBV9 and TRBJ2-1; 9 bases line up with TRBD2. The ends lost 4 bases at V and 8 bases at J; junction bases unmatched: 10. Looked up from germline, CDR1 is SGDLS and CDR2 is YYNGEE. This CDR3 region has 15 residues. This CDR3 reads CASSPGLAPSHEQFF. The DNA of the CDR3 is TGTGCCAGCAGCCCCGGACTAGCGCCTTCGCATGAGCAGTTCTTC. The whole variable domain, remainder taken from reference TRBV9 and TRBJ2-1, is DSGVTQTPKHLITATGQRVTLRCSPRSGDLSVYWYQQSLDQGLQFLIQYYNGEERAKGNILERFSAQQFPDLHSELNLSSLELGDSALYFCASSPGLAPSHEQFFGPGTRLTVL.

This clonotype showed up many times. This chain connects TRBV6-5 to TRBJ1-1; 9 bases line up with TRBD1. V shed 8 bases and J 4 bases; nucleotides not matched to a gene: 5. Germline values: CDR1 MNHEY, CDR2 SVGAGI. The CDR3 runs to 13 residues. The CDR3: CASRQQGATEAFF. As DNA, the CDR3 is TGTGCCAGCCGACAACAGGGGGCCACTGAAGCTTTCTTT.

This clonotype was observed a handful of times. The V and J genes are TRBV20-1 and TRBJ1-5; tentative D call: TRBD1 (6 bases). The CDR3 runs to 12 residues. The V gene's germline CDR1 is DFQATT and CDR2 SNEGSKA (reference sequence). Trimming removed 1 base from V and 11 bases from J, with 12 bases in between. CDR3 nucleotides: TGCAGTGCTAGAGCGACAGGCGAGGCCCAGCATTTT. This sequence encodes CSARATGEAQHF.

The rearrangement joins TRBV24-1 to TRBJ2-3; 8 bases are shared with TRBD2. From germline, CDR1 is KGHDR and CDR2 SFDVKD. This CDR3 has 18 amino acids. Losses at the gene ends were 5 bases for V and 2 bases for J; bases not matched to a gene: 14. Here the CDR3 reads CATSGRSSRGGYTDTQYF. CDR3 coding DNA: TGTGCCACCAGTGGTCGCTCGAGTCGGGGGGGGTACACAGATACGCAGTATTTT.

CDR3: CASSSGDEQYF. CDR3 coding DNA: TGTGCCAGCAGTTCAGGGGACGAGCAGTACTTC. The chain recombines TRBV27 with TRBJ2-7, with D maybe TRBD1 (6 bases). The CDR3 covers 11 residues. Germline CDR1 is MNHEY and CDR2 is SMNVEV (reference sequence). With 4 bases removed from V and 5 bases from J, the gap between germline ends came to 6 bases.

Here the CDR3 DNA reads TGTGCCAGCAGCAGGGGGCTAAATGGCTACACCTTC. Its translation: CASSRGLNGYTF. V is TRBV7-9 and J is TRBJ1-2, with TRBD1 matching 7 bases. The CDR3 is made up of 12 amino acids. The ends lost 5 bases at V and 6 bases at J; junction bases unmatched: 3. Germline CDR1 is SEHNR and CDR2 is FQNEAQ (reference sequence).

V is TRBV20-1 and J is TRBJ2-1; possible D gene TRBD2, 6 bases. The CDR3 totals 13 residues. The germline V gene encodes CDR1 DFQATT and CDR2 SNEGSKA (reference sequence). The V and J ends lost 2 bases and 6 bases respectively, with 11 bases between them. CDR3 protein: CSARRDSSNEQFF. CDR3 DNA sequence: TGCAGTGCTAGAAGGGACTCAAGCAATGAGCAGTTCTTC.

This clonotype was observed a few times. CDR3 sequence: CASTMGSGGSLAKNIQYF. In nucleotides, the CDR3 is TGTGCCAGCACCATGGGTAGCGGGGGGTCGCTAGCCAAAAACATTCAGTACTTC. This rearrangement joins TRBV6-1 to TRBJ2-4; 10 positions agree with TRBD2. V lost 7 bases, J lost 0 bases, and 12 bases stayed unmatched. Germline V gene sequence: CDR1 MNHNS, CDR2 SASEGT. The CDR3 is 18 amino acids.

This clonotype was picked up a small number of times. The CDR3 region is CSARDRTVTYEQYF. DNA for the CDR3: TGCAGTGCTAGAGATCGAACGGTTACCTACGAGCAGTACTTC. The chain employs TRBV20-1 and TRBJ2-7; D is ambiguous. The CDR3 runs 14 residues. The V gene lost 0 bases and the J gene lost 2 bases, with 11 bases spanning the gap. The germline V gene has CDR1 DFQATT and CDR2 SNEGSKA (reference sequence).

The chain uses TRBV19 and TRBJ1-1; TRBD1 matches at 8 bases. With 10 bases clipped from V and 1 base from J, the junction kept 11 bases outside the gene matches. The CDR3 sequence is 15 residues long. Per germline, CDR1 LNHDA and CDR2 SQIVND (reference sequence). Here the CDR3 reads CATLAPGTGNTEAFF. CDR3 nucleotide sequence: TGTGCCACCCTCGCACCCGGGACAGGGAACACTGAAGCTTTCTTT.

This clonotype came up many times. CDR3 amino acids: CSADGGNQPQHF. CDR3 sequence (DNA): TGCAGTGCTGATGGAGGCAATCAGCCCCAGCATTTT. The gene calls are TRBV20-1 and TRBJ1-5; D uncertain. Germline V lookup: CDR1 DFQATT, CDR2 SNEGSKA (reference sequence). The V end was cut by 5 bases, the J end by 2 bases, with 7 bases between. This CDR3 has 12 amino acids.

This clonotype has a handful of counts. One end of the junction fails to match germline, which may point to a read error. The chain has TRBV6-2 or TRBV6-3 and TRBJ1-6; D call uncertain. Germline V gene sequence: CDR1 MNHEY, CDR2 SVGEGT. The CDR3 runs 14 residues. CDR3 bases: TGTGCCAGCAGTTATCTTGCAAATAATTCGCCCCTCCACTTT. It encodes CASSYLANNSPLHF.

This clonotype was found a few times. CDR3: CASTQRVVNEQFF. The CDR3 DNA reads TGTGCCAGCACTCAGAGGGTAGTTAATGAGCAGTTCTTC. The V gene is TRBV12-3 or TRBV12-4, the J gene TRBJ2-1; D may be TRBD2 (5 bases). The ends were cut back, 7 bases at V and 7 bases at J, with 14 bases in the middle. The CDR3 length is 13 residues.

This clonotype showed up just a few times. CDR3: CASSLVGGTRDFF. The CDR3 DNA sequence: TGTGCCAGCAGTTTAGTAGGGGGGACCCGTGATTTCTTT. The chain joins TRBV12-3 or TRBV12-4 to TRBJ1-1; TRBD1 is a possible D gene (6 bases). With 1 base removed from V and 13 bases from J, the gap between germline ends came to 16 bases. This CDR3 is 13 amino acids long.

This clonotype was seen a few times. This rearrangement joins TRBV30 to TRBJ1-3; the D is unclear. V was shortened by 3 bases and J by 0 bases, with 9 bases between the two germline ends. Germline V lookup: CDR1 GTSNPN, CDR2 SVGIG (reference sequence). This CDR3 has 14 amino acids. The CDR3 loop reads CAWSPTASGNTIYF. The CDR3, as DNA: TGTGCCTGGAGCCCGACGGCCTCTGGAAACACCATATATTTT.

This clonotype was recorded a few times. The rearrangement joins TRBV2 to TRBJ1-1; 7 bases map to TRBD1. V lost 8 bases and J lost 0; bases outside the gene matches: 3. Germline assignment: CDR1 SNHLY and CDR2 FYNNEI. The CDR3 totals 13 residues. Written as DNA, the CDR3 is TGTGCCAGCCAAGGACAGGTGAACACTGAAGCTTTCTTT. Translated, it gives CASQGQVNTEAFF. Together with reference TRBV2 and TRBJ1-1, the CDR3 gives the full variable domain: EPEVTQTPSHQVTQMGQEVILRCVPISNHLYFYWYRQILGQKVEFLVSFYNNEISEKSEIFDDQFSVERPDGSNFTLKIRSTKLEDSAMYFCASQGQVNTEAFFGQGTRLTVV.

This clonotype was counted a few times. The chain employs TRBV29-1 and TRBJ1-1; TRBD1 matches 8 bases. V dropped 3 bases and J dropped 0; count of bases not matched to a gene: 3. Germline V gene data show CDR1 as SQVTM and CDR2 as ANQGSEA. This CDR3 has 14 residues. The CDR3 reads CSVDNRGMNTEAFF. For the CDR3, the DNA is TGCAGCGTTGACAACAGGGGGATGAACACTGAAGCTTTCTTT.

This clonotype was observed at least ten times. This chain links TRBV2 with TRBJ2-2; 7 bases align to TRBD1. The length of the CDR3 is 14 residues. J gave up 4 bases and V 8 bases, and 7 bases lay outside the gene matches. Germline-derived CDR1 and CDR2 are SNHLY and FYNNEI. The DNA of the CDR3 is TGTGCCAGCGGACAGGCCCTAAGCACCGGGGAGCTGTTTTTT. Protein product: CASGQALSTGELFF.

This clonotype showed up many times. The chain uses TRBV7-2 and TRBJ2-7; perhaps TRBD2 as D (5 bases). The CDR3 length is 14 residues. V lost 3 bases and J lost 4, with 13 bases in between. Germline V gene sequence: CDR1 SGHTA, CDR2 FQGNSA. The CDR3 is CASSFGLSGYEQYF. The CDR3 DNA reads TGTGCCAGCAGCTTTGGACTCTCCGGGTACGAGCAGTACTTC.

The table lists this clonotype with a few counts. The DNA for the CDR3 is TGTGCCAGCAGTTCCTTCACAGATACGCAGTATTTT. The encoded protein is CASSSFTDTQYF. V and J are TRBV6-5 and TRBJ2-3; D gene uncertain. The CDR3 contains 12 residues. Trimming stripped 4 bases from V and 2 bases from J, with 4 bases between. Germline CDR1 and CDR2: MNHEY and SVGAGI.

The gene calls are TRBV10-3 and TRBJ2-1, with TRBD2 matching 8 bases. The CDR3 length is 12 residues. The trim removed 9 bases at V and 5 bases at J, leaving 3 bases unmatched. Germline V gives CDR1 ENHRY, CDR2 SYGVKD. The CDR3: CAMGTSNNEQFF. CDR3 DNA sequence: TGTGCCATGGGGACTAGTAACAATGAGCAGTTCTTC.

Note on this clonotype: This may be a read error, as it is one base from a much larger clone. The rearrangement uses TRBV30 and TRBJ2-3; 8 bases fit TRBD2. After removal of 3 bases from V and 8 bases from J, the junction contained 4 bases not matched to a gene. Germline CDR1 reads GTSNPN; CDR2 reads SVGIG (reference sequence). The CDR3 covers 12 residues. CDR3 sequence (DNA): TGTGCCTGGAGCCACGGGGGGGGTACGCAGTATTTT. Translated, it gives CAWSHGGGTQYF.

The V and J genes are TRBV18 and TRBJ1-1, with D possibly matching TRBD1 (6 bases). The V gene's germline CDR1 is KGHSH and CDR2 LQKENI. The CDR3 is 14 amino acids. The germline V and J ends were trimmed by 3 bases and 2 bases, with 10 bases remaining between them. The CDR3 DNA sequence: TGTGCCAGCTCACCGACAGGAGTTAACACTGAAGCTTTCTTT. This codes for CASSPTGVNTEAFF.

The chain uses TRBV7-9 and TRBJ2-7; 9 nucleotides agree with TRBD1. Losses at the gene ends were 6 bases for V and 2 bases for J; bases not matched to a gene: 5. The germline V gene has CDR1 SEHNR and CDR2 FQNEAQ (reference sequence). This CDR3 is built from 14 residues. The CDR3 bases are TGTGCCAGCAGTTTACAGGGGGCTACCTACGAGCAGTACTTC. Encoded protein: CASSLQGATYEQYF.

The chain joins TRBV7-8 to TRBJ2-7; 7 positions agree with TRBD2. Germline V gene data show CDR1 as SGHVS and CDR2 as FQNEAQ. The J segment lost 3 bases and the V segment lost 2 bases, leaving 4 bases of the junction unmatched. This CDR3 comprises 14 residues. The CDR3 protein is CASSLLGGGYEQYF. The CDR3 nucleotides read TGTGCCAGCAGCTTACTTGGCGGGGGCTACGAGCAGTACTTC.